Shown below are 19 T cell receptor beta chains from a single sample sequenced in a study of shared clonotypes between healthy human individuals. Data came from immunoSEQ multiplex PCR; TCRdb stores just in-frame clones and leaves some out. The sample holds 2 million to 3 million clones, over 85% seen once. The sample was naive CD4+ T cells from PBMCs. Subset reported: CD45RA+ positively selected. The receptors were gathered from a young man in good health. Some clones in this sample may be carry-over from other donors' samples.

This clone was found once. V is TRBV19 and J is TRBJ2-7; 10 nucleotides agree with TRBD1. The CDR3 loop spans 17 amino acids. Trimming removed 4 bases from V and 3 bases from J; junction bases left unmatched: 12. In germline, CDR1 is LNHDA, CDR2 SQIVND (reference sequence). The CDR3 DNA reads TGTGCCAGTAGTAGGCCCCCTTCTAGGGACAGGGGCTACGAGCAGTACTTC. Translating it yields CASSRPPSRDRGYEQYF.

As for this clone: Other DNA sequences in this sample translate to the same CDR3. The chain joins TRBV6-1 to TRBJ2-7; D unresolved. The CDR3 has 15 amino acids. Germline CDR1 reads MNHNS; CDR2 reads SASEGT. V was clipped by 1 base and J by 0 bases, with 10 bases between them. CDR3 in amino acids: CASSEVGGSSYEQYF. CDR3 sequence (DNA): TGTGCCAGCAGTGAAGTCGGCGGAAGCTCCTACGAGCAGTACTTC.

The rearrangement uses TRBV5-1 and TRBJ2-7; D perhaps matches TRBD1 (6 bases). Trimming cost V 2 bases and J 6 bases, with 18 bases left between them. The CDR3 spans 15 residues. Germline CDR1 SGHRS, CDR2 YFSETQ. CDR3 protein: CASSLNTGSLGEQYF. CDR3 in DNA: TGCGCCAGCAGCTTAAACACAGGGTCCCTAGGCGAGCAGTACTTC.

The chain combines TRBV7-8 with TRBJ1-1; D is undetermined. CDR3 size: 15 residues. V gave up 5 bases and J gave up 0 bases, with 13 bases separating them. Germline-derived CDR1 and CDR2 are SGHVS and FQNEAQ. The CDR3 bases are TGTGCCAGCAGCGTAAGAAAAACCTTGAACACTGAAGCTTTCTTT. Translated: CASSVRKTLNTEAFF.

This rearrangement joins TRBV4-3 to TRBJ1-3; possibly TRBD1 for D (6 bases). The CDR3 sequence is 15 residues long. The V end lost 0 bases, the J end lost 5 bases, and 11 bases lay between the germline ends. From germline, CDR1 is LGHNA and CDR2 YSLEER. CDR3 in DNA: TGCGCCAGCAGCCAAGATCCACAGGGTAGAAACACCATATATTTT. It translates to CASSQDPQGRNTIYF.

CDR3 loop: CSVEGLYGDNEQFF. For the CDR3, the DNA is TGCAGCGTTGAGGGCCTATACGGGGACAATGAGCAGTTCTTC. The chain recombines TRBV29-1 with TRBJ2-1; TRBD2 might be the D (5 bases). In germline, CDR1 is SQVTM, CDR2 ANQGSEA. This CDR3 is built from 14 residues. The ends were cut back, 3 bases at V and 5 bases at J, with 14 bases in the middle.

CDR3 sequence (DNA): TGCGCCAGCAGCCCCCCGACTAGCGGGGGGTACACAGATACGCAGTATTTT. Translated: CASSPPTSGGYTDTQYF. The chain is built from TRBV5-1 and TRBJ2-3, with TRBD2 matching 13 bases. The germline gives CDR1 SGHRS, CDR2 YFSETQ. The CDR3 sequence is 17 residues long. The trim removed 4 bases at V and 2 bases at J, leaving 7 bases unmatched.

CDR3 protein: CASSPTGDKTQYF. The CDR3 DNA sequence: TGTGCCAGCTCACCCACAGGGGACAAGACCCAGTACTTC. The chain recombines TRBV18 with TRBJ2-5; TRBD1 agrees at 7 bases. Germline V lookup: CDR1 KGHSH, CDR2 LQKENI. J gave up 6 bases and V 3 bases, and 4 bases lay outside the gene matches. The CDR3 is 13 residues long.

CDR3 in DNA: TGTGCCTGGAGTGTAGGAGTTCAGGAGCCCCAGCATTTT. It translates to CAWSVGVQEPQHF. This rearrangement joins TRBV30 to TRBJ1-5, with D unclear. The ends were cut back, 0 bases at V and 8 bases at J, with 11 bases in the middle. Germline CDR1 and CDR2: GTSNPN and SVGIG (reference sequence). CDR3 size: 13 residues.

The chain couples TRBV12-5 to TRBJ2-1; the D is unclear. Per the germline V gene, CDR1 is LGHNT and CDR2 is FRNRAP. The CDR3 runs 13 residues. The germline V and J ends were trimmed by 8 bases and 7 bases, with 15 bases remaining between them. CDR3 nucleotide sequence: TGTGCTAGTTCGATGACCTGGGGAAATGAGCAGTTCTTC. It specifies CASSMTWGNEQFF.

V is TRBV28 and J is TRBJ2-5; unclear D gene. The CDR3 covers 12 residues. CDR1 is MDHEN and CDR2 is SYDVKM in the germline V gene. V lost 10 bases, J lost 2 bases, and 11 bases lay in between. The CDR3 loop reads CATGVLQETQYF. CDR3 nucleotides: TGTGCCACCGGCGTTCTACAAGAGACCCAGTACTTC.

This clone has just a few counts. Other nucleotide sequences from this sample produce the same CDR3. This chain links TRBV6-5 with TRBJ1-1; 7 bases agree with TRBD1. CDR3 length: 13 amino acids. Germline assignment: CDR1 MNHEY and CDR2 SVGAGI. V gave up 6 bases and J gave up 2 bases; unmatched junction bases: 3. The CDR3 is CASRGTANTEAFF. In DNA form, the CDR3 reads TGTGCCAGCAGGGGGACAGCAAACACTGAAGCTTTCTTT.

The chain combines TRBV5-5 with TRBJ1-1, with 11 nucleotides matching TRBD1. After removal of 3 bases from V and 5 bases from J, the junction contained 12 bases not matched to a gene. The CDR3 has 17 amino acids. The germline CDR1 and CDR2 sequences are SGHKS and YYEKEE (reference sequence). The CDR3 nucleotides are TGTGCCAGCAGCTACCCTCGGACAGGGGGCGAGCGGACTGAAGCTTTCTTT. Residues: CASSYPRTGGERTEAFF.

CDR3 coding DNA: TGTGCCAGTAGCCGACTAGCGGGAGATGTTCGTACGCAGTATTTT. This sequence encodes CASSRLAGDVRTQYF. The chain links TRBV19 to TRBJ2-3; 12 nucleotides align to TRBD2. The CDR3 contains 15 residues. V trimming: 6 bases; J trimming: 8 bases; junction bases outside the gene matches: 9. Germline-derived CDR1 and CDR2 are LNHDA and SQIVND (reference sequence).

The CDR3: CASMTINTGELFF. The CDR3, as DNA: TGTGCCAGCATGACAATAAACACCGGGGAGCTGTTTTTT. This rearrangement joins TRBV6-6 to TRBJ2-2; D is unresolved. CDR1 is MNHNY, CDR2 SVGAGI, per germline (reference sequence). The length of the CDR3 is 13 residues. The V end lost 7 bases, the J end lost 2 bases, and 8 bases lay between the germline ends.

This chain joins TRBV5-8 and TRBJ2-7; possibly TRBD1 for D (6 bases). Germline V gene sequence: CDR1 SGHTS, CDR2 YDEGEE. This CDR3 comprises 12 residues. Trimming cost V 0 bases and J 12 bases, with 13 bases left between them. The CDR3 DNA sequence: TGTGCCAGCAGCTTGGCCAGGGGCAAGGGGTACTTC. Protein product: CASSLARGKGYF.

V and J are TRBV6-6 and TRBJ2-5; either TRBD1 or TRBD2 may supply D (6 bases each). V was clipped by 6 bases and J by 4 bases, with 18 bases between them. Looked up from germline, CDR1 is MNHNY and CDR2 is SVGAGI (reference sequence). CDR3 length equals 15 residues. The CDR3, as DNA: TGTGCCAGCAGGTGGGGGGACACCTCAGGAGAGACCCAGTACTTC. The encoded protein is CASRWGDTSGETQYF.

The chain uses TRBV5-1 and TRBJ1-4, with TRBD1 as a possible D gene (5 bases). CDR1 and CDR2 from the germline V gene are SGHRS and YFSETQ. V gave up 4 bases and J gave up 0 bases, with 10 bases separating them. The length of the CDR3 is 15 residues. CDR3 sequence reads: CASSRDSTTNEKLFF. DNA for the CDR3: TGCGCCAGCAGCAGAGACAGTACAACTAATGAAAAACTGTTTTTT.

The rearrangement links TRBV28 to TRBJ1-2; D not certain. The CDR3 loop spans 12 amino acids. V gave up 8 bases and J gave up 4 bases, with 11 bases separating them. The V gene's germline CDR1 is MDHEN and CDR2 SYDVKM. CDR3 residues: CASAAGGYGYTF. The CDR3 bases are TGTGCCAGCGCGGCGGGCGGCTATGGCTACACCTTC.